These T cell receptor beta chains were read from a single sample in a study of beta chain features in type 1 diabetes. TCRdb's copy holds only in-frame clones and misses some; the assay was immunoSEQ multiplex PCR. This table holds 330,000 or so clones, less than 15% found once. Sequenced sample: central memory CD4+ T cells from blood. The receptor source for this set is a man younger than 40 in good health. Both conserved end residues are part of each CDR3. Size is stated for part of the rows, as once, few or many counts, or as a class when the clone is expanded.

len | j_gene | abundance | v_gene | CDR3aa
12 | TRBJ2-5 | NA | TRBV7-2 | CASSWGWETQYF
16 | TRBJ2-1 | once | TRBV11-3 | CASSSRTSGMGNEQFF
16 | TRBJ1-3 | few | TRBV18 | CASSPGDITSGNTIYF
18 | TRBJ2-3 | NA | TRBV9 | CASSPTSGGPQGTDTQYF
16 | TRBJ1-1 | NA | TRBV12-5 | CASGLVQGQGNTEAFF
16 | TRBJ2-5 | few | TRBV5-1 | CATSGTSGGARETQYF
14 | TRBJ2-2 | NA | TRBV29-1 | CSVGLGTATGELFF
15 | TRBJ1-2 | NA | TRBV7-3 | CASSPRTGAPQGYTF
13 | TRBJ1-2 | NA | TRBV6-6 | CASRHEAGEGYTF
16 | TRBJ2-3 | NA | TRBV2 | CASRVGTSGRRGTQYF
14 | TRBJ1-1 | few | TRBV6-4 | CASKPQSMNTEAFF
14 | TRBJ2-1 | many | TRBV7-9 | CASSFQGGNNEQFF
14 | TRBJ2-7 | few | TRBV6-1 | CASRHPGQGYEQYF
18 | TRBJ2-2 | NA | TRBV12-5 | CASGLPPEAGSNTGELFF
17 | TRBJ1-3 | NA | TRBV4-1 | CASSREGTSGSGNTIYF
13 | TRBJ1-2 | few | TRBV5-1 | CASSLRTDYGYTF
13 | TRBJ2-2 | NA | TRBV27 | CASSSWVAGELFF
14 | TRBJ2-2 | NA | TRBV7-2 | CASSPRSHTGELFF
14 | TRBJ1-6 | few | TRBV7-2 | CASSPGTSNSPLHF
13 | TRBJ1-4 | few | TRBV6-5 | CASSSRVGEKLFF
12 | NA | NA | TRBV5-1 | CASSFSGYEQYF
15 | TRBJ2-1 | NA | TRBV5-1 | CASSVAGSSYNEQFF
11 | NA | few | TRBV20-1 | CSVRDGYEQYF